A selection of T cell receptor beta chains follows, all from one sample in a study of shared clonotypes between healthy human individuals. The table came from immunoSEQ multiplex PCR; TCRdb's copy has only in-frame clones and leaves some out. The sample carries roughly 530,000 clones, 96% recorded once. Sequenced: naive CD4+ T cells sorted from blood. The source of these receptors is a woman aged 25-40 years in good health. CDR3s include the opening cysteine and the closing phenylalanine or tryptophan. Each record gives: J gene, D gene, clone size, V gene, CDR3 protein, CDR3 DNA. D genes are given only for firm matches. The size field is filled for only some rows; it gives once, few, many or a size class.

TRBJ1-4	NA	NA	TRBV28	CASRPFSGGGAEKLFF	TGTGCCAGCCGCCCTTTCTCGGGGGGGGGCGCTGAAAAACTGTTTTTT
TRBJ2-2	TRBD2	NA	TRBV9	CASSLGGTSSGELFF	TGTGCCAGCAGCCTAGGGGGGACTAGCTCCGGGGAGCTGTTTTTT
TRBJ2-1	NA	NA	TRBV2	CASHGITGFHNEQFF	TGTGCCAGCCATGGGATAACTGGGTTTCACAATGAGCAGTTCTTC
TRBJ2-5	TRBD2	NA	TRBV19	CASSSGGSETQYF	TGTGCCAGTAGTAGCGGGGGTTCGGAGACCCAGTACTTC
TRBJ2-5	NA	NA	TRBV5-1	CASSTGQPQETQYF	TGCGCCAGCAGCACCGGACAACCGCAAGAGACCCAGTACTTC
TRBJ2-5	NA	NA	TRBV11-2	CASSPAGGGIETQYF	TGTGCCAGCAGCCCAGCAGGCGGCGGTATAGAGACCCAGTACTTC
TRBJ2-7	TRBD1	few	TRBV5-4	CASRVPGQANSF	TGTGCCAGCAGGGTCCCGGGACAGGCGAATTCCTTC
TRBJ2-7	TRBD1	NA	TRBV18	CASSPKGQSSYEQYF	TGTGCCAGCTCACCAAAGGGACAGAGCTCCTACGAGCAGTACTTC
TRBJ1-1	NA	NA	TRBV7-3	CASSPAPNTEAFF	TGTGCCAGCAGCCCAGCCCCCAACACTGAAGCTTTCTTT
TRBJ2-3	NA	NA	TRBV5-1	CASSPPTSLSTDTQYF	TGCGCCAGCAGCCCCCCGACATCCCTTAGCACAGATACGCAGTATTTT
TRBJ2-3	NA	NA	TRBV7-9	CASSLRGEITDTQYF	TGTGCCAGCAGCTTAAGGGGGGAAATTACAGATACGCAGTATTTT
TRBJ2-1	NA	NA	TRBV29-1	CSANRDTYNEQFF	TGCAGCGCTAACCGGGACACCTACAATGAGCAGTTCTTC
TRBJ2-2	NA	NA	TRBV2	CASSEGGGELFF	TGTGCCAGCAGTGAAGGCGGTGGGGAGCTGTTTTTT
TRBJ1-1	NA	NA	TRBV5-1	CASRLTGEAAEAFF	TGCGCCAGCAGGTTAACCGGTGAGGCGGCTGAAGCTTTCTTT
TRBJ2-3	NA	NA	TRBV5-1	CASSLAAAGTDTQYF	TGCGCCAGCAGCTTGGCCGCGGCGGGGACAGATACGCAGTATTTT
TRBJ1-4	NA	NA	TRBV29-1	CSVGGQAAEKLFF	TGCAGCGTTGGTGGTCAGGCGGCCGAAAAACTGTTTTTT
TRBJ1-3	NA	NA	TRBV2	CASNRDIANTIYF	TGTGCCAGCAACCGGGATATCGCGAACACCATATATTTT
TRBJ2-7	NA	NA	TRBV4-2	CASSQRVSDYSTRQYF	TGTGCCAGCAGCCAGCGGGTTTCAGACTATTCTACGAGGCAGTACTTC
TRBJ2-5	TRBD1	once	TRBV30	CAWSVRGGETQYF	TGTGCCTGGAGTGTACGAGGGGGCGAGACCCAGTACTTC
TRBJ2-5	NA	NA	TRBV5-5	CASSFEGSGTQYF	TGTGCCAGCAGCTTTGAGGGGTCAGGGACCCAGTACTTC
TRBJ2-7	NA	NA	TRBV28	CASSSGWGASYEQYF	TGTGCCAGCAGTTCTGGATGGGGAGCCTCCTACGAGCAGTACTTC
TRBJ2-1	TRBD2	NA	TRBV30	CAWTRDYYNEQFF	TGTGCCTGGACCCGGGACTACTACAATGAGCAGTTCTTC
TRBJ2-1	NA	NA	TRBV4-1	CASSQPREGNEQFF	TGCGCCAGCAGCCAACCTCGGGAAGGCAATGAGCAGTTCTTC
TRBJ1-2	TRBD1	once	TRBV4-1	CASSLTGVQGGYTF	TGCGCCAGCAGCCTGACAGGGGTCCAGGGTGGCTACACCTTC
TRBJ2-1	TRBD2	NA	TRBV30	CAWSVGARGGPIPNEQFF	TGTGCCTGGAGTGTAGGCGCCCGGGGGGGACCTATTCCTAATGAGCAGTTCTTC
TRBJ1-2	NA	NA	TRBV28	CASSPTGLFNYGYTF	TGTGCCAGCAGCCCAACAGGCCTTTTTAACTATGGCTACACCTTC
TRBJ2-3	NA	NA	TRBV9	CASSPDVVTHTQYF	TGTGCCAGCAGCCCTGATGTGGTTACTCATACGCAGTATTTT
TRBJ2-7	TRBD1	NA	TRBV2	CASSAEGAPAEQYF	TGTGCCAGCAGTGCCGAGGGGGCCCCGGCCGAGCAGTACTTC
TRBJ2-1	TRBD1	NA	TRBV19	CASANRGPLNEQFF	TGTGCCAGTGCCAACAGGGGGCCCCTCAATGAGCAGTTCTTC
TRBJ2-1	NA	NA	TRBV7-6	CASSLDGSYNEQFF	TGTGCCAGCAGCTTAGACGGGAGCTACAATGAGCAGTTCTTC
TRBJ1-2	TRBD1	once	TRBV5-1	CASSPEDPGGEHGYTF	TGCGCCAGCAGCCCCGAAGATCCAGGGGGCGAGCATGGCTACACCTTC
TRBJ1-2	TRBD1	NA	TRBV19	CATRTGGRYGYTF	TGTGCCACGAGGACAGGAGGGCGCTATGGCTACACCTTC
TRBJ1-1	NA	NA	TRBV5-6	CASSLAIQFTEAFF	TGTGCCAGCAGCTTGGCAATACAGTTCACTGAAGCTTTCTTT
TRBJ2-5	TRBD2	NA	TRBV6-1	CASRGGGVQETQYF	TGTGCCAGCAGGGGGGGAGGGGTCCAAGAGACCCAGTACTTC
TRBJ2-3	NA	NA	TRBV5-1	CASSLVPASTDTQYF	TGCGCCAGCAGCTTGGTACCGGCTAGCACAGATACGCAGTATTTT
TRBJ1-5	NA	NA	TRBV6-6	CASSYSGYSNQPQHF	TGTGCCAGCAGTTACTCGGGTTATAGCAATCAGCCCCAGCATTTT
TRBJ2-7	NA	NA	TRBV30	CAWSVMGGGEIYEQYF	TGTGCCTGGAGTGTAATGGGCGGAGGCGAGATTTACGAGCAGTACTTC
TRBJ2-7	NA	NA	TRBV19	CASTDGSYEQYF	TGTGCCAGTACTGACGGTTCCTACGAGCAGTACTTC
TRBJ2-7	NA	NA	TRBV18	CASSWDPYEQYF	TGTGCCAGCTCATGGGATCCCTACGAGCAGTACTTC
TRBJ2-7	NA	NA	TRBV6-1	CASDATRGYEQYF	TGTGCCAGCGACGCAACCAGGGGCTACGAGCAGTACTTC
TRBJ1-4	NA	once	TRBV19	CASSPGGRVGEKLFF	TGTGCCAGTAGCCCCGGGGGAAGGGTCGGCGAAAAACTGTTTTTT
TRBJ2-3	TRBD2	NA	TRBV7-8	CASSPKVTSGPRGTDTQYF	TGTGCCAGCAGCCCCAAGGTGACTAGCGGCCCCAGGGGCACAGATACGCAGTATTTT
TRBJ2-7	TRBD1	once	TRBV5-1	CASSHSTGGYEQYF	TGCGCCAGCAGCCACTCGACAGGGGGCTACGAGCAGTACTTC
TRBJ2-5	NA	NA	TRBV11-2	CASRRQVAQTQYF	TGTGCCAGCAGACGACAGGTGGCACAGACCCAGTACTTC
TRBJ2-4	NA	NA	TRBV5-1	CASSFEGIAKNIQYF	TGCGCCAGCAGCTTCGAAGGGATAGCCAAAAACATTCAGTACTTC
TRBJ2-7	NA	NA	TRBV2	CASSAGPPYEQYF	TGTGCCAGCAGTGCCGGGCCACCCTACGAGCAGTACTTC
TRBJ2-6	NA	NA	TRBV5-1	CASSPGSTVAGANVLTF	TGCGCCAGCAGCCCAGGTTCGACCGTCGCTGGGGCCAACGTCCTGACTTTC
TRBJ1-4	NA	NA	TRBV5-1	CASSLRTPRDPNEKLFF	TGCGCCAGCAGCCTACGCACCCCCAGGGACCCTAATGAAAAACTGTTTTTT
TRBJ1-5	NA	NA	TRBV19	CASSSPTQVPNQPQHF	TGTGCCAGTAGTTCACCGACTCAGGTCCCCAATCAGCCCCAGCATTTT
TRBJ2-3	TRBD2	NA	TRBV5-4	CASSGRGAGGGTDTQYF	TGTGCCAGCAGCGGCCGGGGAGCGGGAGGCGGTACAGATACGCAGTATTTT
TRBJ1-1	NA	NA	TRBV29-1	CSVEGVLNTEAFF	TGCAGCGTTGAGGGGGTTTTGAACACTGAAGCTTTCTTT
TRBJ1-5	NA	NA	TRBV19	CASRPRAEINQPQHF	TGTGCCAGCAGACCTCGGGCGGAGATCAATCAGCCCCAGCATTTT
TRBJ2-7	TRBD2	NA	TRBV10-3	CATGTSGRAEQYF	TGTGCCACCGGGACTAGCGGGAGGGCCGAGCAGTACTTC
TRBJ2-7	TRBD2	once	TRBV7-3	CASSPGTRGEQYF	TGTGCCAGCAGCCCCGGGACTAGAGGCGAGCAGTACTTC
TRBJ1-1	NA	NA	TRBV19	CASSRLGRMNTEAFF	TGTGCCAGTAGTAGGTTAGGCAGGATGAACACTGAAGCTTTCTTT